Listed below are T cell receptor beta chains from one sample, sequenced in a study of cytomegalovirus exposure and HLA in healthy donors. Repertoires were generated with immunoSEQ multiplex PCR, while TCRdb's copy carries only in-frame clones and drops some. The sample consists of 110,000 to 150,000 clones, around 79% of them appearing once. Input material: PBMCs. These receptors originate from a female donor in good health and CMV-seronegative. CDR3s include the opening cysteine and the closing phenylalanine or tryptophan. D genes are given only for firm matches. A row's size may be missing; if present it is once, few, many or a size class.

v_call: TRBV5-4; clone_size: NA; d_call: NA; j_call: TRBJ2-3; cdr3_nt: TGTGCCAGCAGCTCTCGTAAAGTCGGAGATACGCAGTATTTT; cdr3_aa: CASSSRKVGDTQYF
v_call: TRBV2; clone_size: NA; d_call: TRBD1; j_call: TRBJ1-6; cdr3_nt: TGTGCCAGCAGTGAATTGGGACAGGGGAATTCACCCCTCCACTTT; cdr3_aa: CASSELGQGNSPLHF
v_call: TRBV2; clone_size: NA; d_call: NA; j_call: TRBJ2-3; cdr3_nt: TGTGCCAGGGAAGGTAGCGACCCCACAGATACGCAGTATTTT; cdr3_aa: CAREGSDPTDTQYF
v_call: TRBV11-3; clone_size: NA; d_call: TRBD2; j_call: TRBJ2-5; cdr3_nt: TGTGCCAGCAGCTTAGCCACTAGCGGGAGTCTTTTCCGGGGGACCCAGTACTTC; cdr3_aa: CASSLATSGSLFRGTQYF
v_call: TRBV19; clone_size: NA; d_call: NA; j_call: TRBJ1-3; cdr3_nt: TGTGCCAGTAGCCTGGACAGATTCTCTGGAAACACCATATATTTT; cdr3_aa: CASSLDRFSGNTIYF
v_call: TRBV7-2; clone_size: NA; d_call: NA; j_call: TRBJ2-7; cdr3_nt: TGTGCCAGCAGCTCCCGGGCGGGAAACGAGCAGTACTTC; cdr3_aa: CASSSRAGNEQYF
v_call: TRBV7-9; clone_size: NA; d_call: NA; j_call: TRBJ2-5; cdr3_nt: TGTGCCAGCAGCTTAGTGGGGGGAGTGAAAGAGACCCAGTACTTC; cdr3_aa: CASSLVGGVKETQYF
v_call: TRBV5-4; clone_size: NA; d_call: TRBD1; j_call: TRBJ2-1; cdr3_nt: TGTGCCAGCAGGCCGGGGACAGGGGACAATGAGCAGTTCTTC; cdr3_aa: CASRPGTGDNEQFF
v_call: TRBV7-8; clone_size: NA; d_call: NA; j_call: TRBJ2-2; cdr3_nt: TGTGCCAGCCGACAGATCGGGACATCTCAAGCCGGGGAGCTGTTTTTT; cdr3_aa: CASRQIGTSQAGELFF
v_call: TRBV7-9; clone_size: NA; d_call: NA; j_call: TRBJ2-5; cdr3_nt: TGTGCCAGCAGCTTAGTAGTCGGGGAGCAGAAAGAGACCCAGTACTTC; cdr3_aa: CASSLVVGEQKETQYF
v_call: TRBV6-1; clone_size: NA; d_call: TRBD1; j_call: TRBJ1-1; cdr3_nt: TGTGCCAGCAGAACTCGGACAGGAGAAGCTTTCTTT; cdr3_aa: CASRTRTGEAFF
v_call: TRBV19; clone_size: once; d_call: TRBD2; j_call: TRBJ2-2; cdr3_nt: TGTGCCAGTAGTATGAGGGTAGCGGGAGGTCCCGGGGAGCTGTTTTTT; cdr3_aa: CASSMRVAGGPGELFF
v_call: TRBV7-9; clone_size: NA; d_call: NA; j_call: TRBJ2-3; cdr3_nt: TGTGCCAGCAGCTTAGTAAGGGAGAGCCCAGATACGCAGTATTTT; cdr3_aa: CASSLVRESPDTQYF
v_call: TRBV2; clone_size: NA; d_call: TRBD1; j_call: TRBJ2-2; cdr3_nt: TGTGCCAGCAGTGGACAGGGGTACACCGGGGAGCTGTTTTTT; cdr3_aa: CASSGQGYTGELFF
v_call: TRBV5-1; clone_size: NA; d_call: NA; j_call: TRBJ2-1; cdr3_nt: TGCGCCAGCAGCTTGGTACCAGGGTCTAATGAGCAGTTCTTC; cdr3_aa: CASSLVPGSNEQFF
v_call: TRBV5-6; clone_size: few; d_call: TRBD1; j_call: TRBJ2-7; cdr3_nt: TGTGCCAGCTCCCGGGACAGATTTTACGAGCAGTACTTC; cdr3_aa: CASSRDRFYEQYF
v_call: TRBV11-3; clone_size: NA; d_call: TRBD1; j_call: TRBJ1-2; cdr3_nt: TGTGCCAGCAGCCCGGGCAGGTCACAGGGGGTAGTCTATGGCTACACCTTC; cdr3_aa: CASSPGRSQGVVYGYTF
v_call: TRBV29-1; clone_size: NA; d_call: TRBD1; j_call: TRBJ1-1; cdr3_nt: TGCAGCGTGCCCCTAGACAGGGGTATCACTGAAGCTTTCTTT; cdr3_aa: CSVPLDRGITEAFF
v_call: TRBV6-5; clone_size: NA; d_call: TRBD1; j_call: TRBJ2-2; cdr3_nt: TGTGCCAGCAGTTACTTGGACAGGGCGAACACCGGGGAGCTGTTTTTT; cdr3_aa: CASSYLDRANTGELFF
v_call: TRBV2; clone_size: NA; d_call: TRBD1; j_call: TRBJ2-1; cdr3_nt: TGTGCCAGCAAGGACAGGAGCTCCTACAATGAGCAGTTCTTC; cdr3_aa: CASKDRSSYNEQFF
v_call: TRBV14; clone_size: once; d_call: NA; j_call: TRBJ2-5; cdr3_nt: TGTGCCAGCAACAGGGGGGGAGAGACCCAGTACTTC; cdr3_aa: CASNRGGETQYF
v_call: TRBV4-3; clone_size: NA; d_call: TRBD1; j_call: TRBJ1-1; cdr3_nt: TGCGCCAGCAAGATGACGGACAGGTTAGGGATGAACACTGAAGCTTTCTTT; cdr3_aa: CASKMTDRLGMNTEAFF
v_call: TRBV6-4; clone_size: NA; d_call: NA; j_call: TRBJ2-2; cdr3_nt: TGTGCCAGCAGTTCTACCCCGGGGACCGGGGAGCTGTTTTTT; cdr3_aa: CASSSTPGTGELFF
v_call: TRBV7-2; clone_size: NA; d_call: TRBD2; j_call: TRBJ2-7; cdr3_nt: TGTGCCAGCAGCTTAGCACTAGCGGCCGACTACGAGCAGTACTTC; cdr3_aa: CASSLALAADYEQYF
v_call: TRBV18; clone_size: NA; d_call: NA; j_call: TRBJ2-3; cdr3_nt: TGTGCCAGCTCACCCACGGGAGGCACAGATACGCAGTATTTT; cdr3_aa: CASSPTGGTDTQYF
v_call: TRBV9; clone_size: NA; d_call: TRBD1; j_call: TRBJ1-5; cdr3_nt: TGTGCCAGCAGCCTGACAGGGTTGGCTCAGCCCCAGCATTTT; cdr3_aa: CASSLTGLAQPQHF
v_call: TRBV29-1; clone_size: NA; d_call: NA; j_call: TRBJ2-7; cdr3_nt: TGCAGCGTTAGTCAGGGGATCTCCTACGAGCAGTACTTC; cdr3_aa: CSVSQGISYEQYF
v_call: TRBV7-6; clone_size: NA; d_call: NA; j_call: TRBJ2-3; cdr3_nt: TGTGCCAGCGGCGGCGGCTTCACGCAGTATTTT; cdr3_aa: CASGGGFTQYF
v_call: TRBV5-4; clone_size: NA; d_call: NA; j_call: TRBJ2-3; cdr3_nt: TGTGCCAGCAGCTGGTCAGATGTCACAGATACGCAGTATTTT; cdr3_aa: CASSWSDVTDTQYF
v_call: TRBV28; clone_size: NA; d_call: NA; j_call: TRBJ1-2; cdr3_nt: TGTGCCAGCAATTTTCGTACAACTAGGGGCTACACCTTC; cdr3_aa: CASNFRTTRGYTF
v_call: TRBV14; clone_size: NA; d_call: NA; j_call: TRBJ2-5; cdr3_nt: TGTGCCAGCAGCCACAGGGGTGGAGAGACCCAGTACTTC; cdr3_aa: CASSHRGGETQYF
v_call: TRBV30; clone_size: NA; d_call: TRBD2; j_call: TRBJ2-5; cdr3_nt: TGTGCCTGGAGTCACCTAGGGGCGGGAGAATGGAAGACCCAGTACTTC; cdr3_aa: CAWSHLGAGEWKTQYF
v_call: TRBV27; clone_size: NA; d_call: TRBD1; j_call: TRBJ1-2; cdr3_nt: TGTGCCAGCAGTCTGGACAGGAGGGGCTATGGCTACACCTTC; cdr3_aa: CASSLDRRGYGYTF
v_call: TRBV10-1; clone_size: NA; d_call: TRBD2; j_call: TRBJ2-1; cdr3_nt: TGCGCCAGACGTGAGCGGGAGGGCATCAATGAGCAGTTCTTC; cdr3_aa: CARREREGINEQFF
v_call: TRBV12-5; clone_size: once; d_call: NA; j_call: TRBJ1-1; cdr3_nt: TGTGCTAGTGGTTCGAAAACGGTTATGAACACTGAAGCTTTCTTT; cdr3_aa: CASGSKTVMNTEAFF
v_call: TRBV12-5; clone_size: NA; d_call: TRBD1; j_call: TRBJ2-1; cdr3_nt: TGTGCTAGTGGTTCACAGGGGGCAGGTGAGCAGTTCTTC; cdr3_aa: CASGSQGAGEQFF
v_call: TRBV18; clone_size: NA; d_call: NA; j_call: TRBJ1-1; cdr3_nt: TGTGCCAGCTCACCAGGACAGTTGGGTGAAGCTTTCTTT; cdr3_aa: CASSPGQLGEAFF
v_call: TRBV7-2; clone_size: NA; d_call: TRBD1; j_call: TRBJ2-3; cdr3_nt: TGTGCCAGCAGCTTAATCCACAGGGGTGTAGAAGGGGCTGGTACGCAGTATTTT; cdr3_aa: CASSLIHRGVEGAGTQYF
v_call: TRBV28; clone_size: NA; d_call: NA; j_call: TRBJ2-6; cdr3_nt: TGTGCCAGCATCCCAGGGTCCGGGGCCAACGTCCTGACTTTC; cdr3_aa: CASIPGSGANVLTF
v_call: TRBV7-9; clone_size: NA; d_call: NA; j_call: TRBJ2-7; cdr3_nt: TGTGCCAGCACTCCACCCGGACAACCGTACGAGCAGTACTTC; cdr3_aa: CASTPPGQPYEQYF
v_call: TRBV15; clone_size: NA; d_call: TRBD1; j_call: TRBJ1-5; cdr3_nt: TGTGCCACCAGCAGAGAGACAGGGGGCAATCAGCCCCAGCATTTT; cdr3_aa: CATSRETGGNQPQHF
v_call: TRBV13; clone_size: few; d_call: NA; j_call: TRBJ1-1; cdr3_nt: TGTGCCAGCAGCATGGCCGCGGGGCGCTCTGAAGCTTTCTTT; cdr3_aa: CASSMAAGRSEAFF
v_call: TRBV5-4; clone_size: NA; d_call: TRBD2; j_call: TRBJ2-3; cdr3_nt: TGTGCCAGCAGCTTGGACGGGAGGCAGCGGGATACGCAGTATTTT; cdr3_aa: CASSLDGRQRDTQYF
v_call: TRBV18; clone_size: NA; d_call: NA; j_call: TRBJ1-4; cdr3_nt: TGTGCCAGCTCAACAGGTTCTAATGAAAAACTGTTTTTT; cdr3_aa: CASSTGSNEKLFF